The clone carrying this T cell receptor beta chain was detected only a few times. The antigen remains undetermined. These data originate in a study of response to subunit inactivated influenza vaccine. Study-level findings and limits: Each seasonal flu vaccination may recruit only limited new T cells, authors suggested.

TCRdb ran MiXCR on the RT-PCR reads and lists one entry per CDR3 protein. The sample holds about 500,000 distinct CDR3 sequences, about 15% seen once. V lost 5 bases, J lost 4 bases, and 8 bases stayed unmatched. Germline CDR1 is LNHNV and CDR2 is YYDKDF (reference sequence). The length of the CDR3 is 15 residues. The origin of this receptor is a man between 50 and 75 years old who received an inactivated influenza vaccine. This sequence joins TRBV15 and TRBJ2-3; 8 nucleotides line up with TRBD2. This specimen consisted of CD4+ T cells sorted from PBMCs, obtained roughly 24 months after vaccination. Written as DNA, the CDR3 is TGTGCCACCAGCCTACTAGCGGTCGGCTCAGATACGCAGTATTTT. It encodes CATSLLAVGSDTQYF.